This T cell receptor (beta chain) was documented in a study of shared clonotypes between healthy human individuals. This CDR3 is 15 amino acids long. The V and J ends lost 6 bases and 3 bases, in that order; junction bases with no gene match: 5. Germline loops: CDR1 LNHDA, CDR2 SQIVND (reference sequence). This clone was counted a few times. What it binds is unknown. Notes on the study in general: It was observed that roughly 5.1% of naive CD4 clonotypes were shared across several donors.

The table came from immunoSEQ multiplex PCR; TCRdb's copy has only in-frame clones and leaves some out. The repertoire holds over 950,000 clones, with approximately 80% as singletons. Sequencing input: memory CD4+ T cells from PBMCs. The sample's subset: CD45RA-negative fraction. This sequence originates from a young man in good health. Some clones in this sample may be carry-over from other donors' samples. The chain recombines TRBV19 with TRBJ2-3, with 11 bases matching TRBD2. This chain's CDR3 is CASRQGLAVTDTQYF. CDR3 bases: TGTGCCAGTAGGCAGGGACTAGCGGTTACAGATACGCAGTATTTT. Based on the CDR3 plus reference TRBV19 and TRBJ2-3, the full variable domain is DGGITQSPKYLFRKEGQNVTLSCEQNLNHDAMYWYRQDPGQGLRLIYYSQIVNDFQKGDIAEGYSVSREKKESFPLTVTSAQKNPTAFYLCASRQGLAVTDTQYFGPGTRLTVL.